Shown below are 6 T cell receptor beta chains from a single sample sequenced in a study of T cell repertoires in cytomegalovirus infection. TCRdb called the reads again in MiXCR, with one record for every CDR3 protein. The sample shows 290,000 or so distinct CDR3 sequences, about 8.8% of them seen only once. The material sequenced was PBMCs. These receptors originate from a human donor in good health (CMV status not recorded). Some clones in this sample may be carry-over from other donors' samples.

At least ten counts were recorded for this clonotype. The J gene is TRBJ1-2, the V gene TRBV20-1, with D possibly TRBD1 on 6 matching bases. CDR1 is DFQATT, CDR2 SNEGSKA, per germline (reference sequence). CDR3 length equals 13 residues. The CDR3 nucleotides are TGCAGACTAGGGGGTCCGACTAACTATGGCTACACCTTC. Protein: CRLGGPTNYGYTF.

The chain couples TRBV7-8 to TRBJ2-3; TRBD1 might be the D (6 bases). V lost 2 bases and J lost 2, with 11 bases in between. Germline loops: CDR1 SGHVS, CDR2 FQNEAQ. The CDR3 runs to 15 residues. The CDR3 sequence is CASSLRDTYTDTQYF. The CDR3 DNA is TGTGCCAGCAGCTTAAGGGACACCTACACAGATACGCAGTATTTT.

This clonotype was picked up a small number of times. The chain couples TRBV5-4 to TRBJ1-1; D unclear. This CDR3 is 17 amino acids long. V was trimmed by 4 bases and J by 2 bases, leaving 21 bases between them. Germline V lookup: CDR1 SGHNT, CDR2 YYREEE (reference sequence). CDR3 DNA: TGTGCCAGCAGCAAATTGACCGGGTCTATTGCTAACACTGAAGCTTTCTTT. Translation: CASSKLTGSIANTEAFF.

This clonotype showed up just a few times. The rearrangement joins TRBV20-1 to TRBJ2-2; D tentatively reads TRBD1 or TRBD2 (7 bases each). The CDR3 covers 13 residues. Germline values: CDR1 DFQATT, CDR2 SNEGSKA (reference sequence). The ends were cut back, 6 bases at V and 4 bases at J, with 12 bases in the middle. CDR3 nucleotides: TGCAGTGCCAGGGGGGGGATCACCGGGGAGCTGTTTTTT. This gives the protein CSARGGITGELFF.

This clonotype has just a few counts. In nucleotides, the CDR3 is TGTGCCAGCAGCCAAAGGGACAGGGGTACCTACAATGAGCAGTTCTTC. This sequence encodes CASSQRDRGTYNEQFF. The V and J genes are TRBV6-5 and TRBJ2-1; 10 bases line up with TRBD1. V shed 6 bases, J shed 2 bases, and the junction held 7 bases outside the gene matches. The germline gives CDR1 MNHEY, CDR2 SVGAGI. CDR3 size: 16 residues.

This clonotype came up many times. The chain couples TRBV7-2 to TRBJ2-2, with TRBD2 matching 9 bases. CDR3 length: 16 residues. CDR1 and CDR2 (germline): SGHTA, FQGNSA. V lost 5 bases, J lost 7 bases, and 11 bases stayed unmatched. The CDR3 region is CASSPAGGFGGGELFF. DNA for the CDR3: TGTGCCAGCAGCCCAGCGGGGGGCTTCGGTGGCGGGGAGCTGTTTTTT.